This T cell receptor (beta chain) was retrieved from a study of blood T cells in healthy people across ages. Notes on the study in general: When one million T cells were used, diversity estimates were thought to be underestimates. The CMV status of each donor remained undetermined, and this could have confounded shifts in expanded clonotypes.

PCR was performed a second time for about 7 to 12 cycles using a sample-barcoded 5' primer and a J-beta primer mix. TCRdb re-analysed the 5' RACE reads in MiXCR, keeping a single row per CDR3 protein. Altogether about 720,000 distinct CDR3 sequences are present, about 20% being singletons, with the ten largest covering roughly a fifth. Whenever a sample was processed, at least 7 million PBMCs were isolated. This clonotype was recorded a few times. The antigen remains undetermined. The clonotype originates from a man in his sixties or seventies in good health. The sample taken for sequencing was blood.

The chain's CDR3 is CASSVISGINQPQHF. The CDR3 coding sequence is TGTGCCAGCAGCGTCATCAGCGGCATCAATCAGCCCCAGCATTTT. The chain has TRBV7-8 and TRBJ1-5; D gene unclear. Germline CDR1 is SGHVS and CDR2 is FQNEAQ. V dropped 5 bases and J dropped 3 bases, with 14 bases sitting between them. CDR3 size: 15 residues.